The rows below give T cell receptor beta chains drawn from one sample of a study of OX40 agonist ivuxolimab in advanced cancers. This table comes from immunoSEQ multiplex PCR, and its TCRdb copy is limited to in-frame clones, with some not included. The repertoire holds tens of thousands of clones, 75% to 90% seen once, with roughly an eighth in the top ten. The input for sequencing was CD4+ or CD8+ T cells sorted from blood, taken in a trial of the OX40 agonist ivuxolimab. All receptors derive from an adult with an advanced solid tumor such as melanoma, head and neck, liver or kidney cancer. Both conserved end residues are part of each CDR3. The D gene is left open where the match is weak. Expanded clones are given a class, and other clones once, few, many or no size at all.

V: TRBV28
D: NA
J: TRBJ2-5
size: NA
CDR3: CASSPLGETQYF
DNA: TGTGCCAGCAGTCCGCTAGGCGAGACCCAGTACTTC

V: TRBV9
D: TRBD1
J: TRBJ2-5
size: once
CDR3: CASSPEDRAVETQYF
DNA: TGTGCCAGCAGCCCCGAGGACAGGGCGGTAGAGACCCAGTACTTC

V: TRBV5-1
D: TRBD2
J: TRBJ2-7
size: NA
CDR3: CASSLGTGGSYEQYF
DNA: TGCGCCAGCAGCTTGGGGACTGGCGGGAGCTACGAGCAGTACTTC

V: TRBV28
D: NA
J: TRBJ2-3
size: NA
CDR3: CASSILNTQYF
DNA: TGTGCCAGCAGTATTCTTAATACGCAGTATTTT

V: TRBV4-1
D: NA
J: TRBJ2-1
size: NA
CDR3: CASSQVGFDNEQFF
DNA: TGCGCCAGCAGCCAAGTGGGGTTTGACAATGAGCAGTTCTTC

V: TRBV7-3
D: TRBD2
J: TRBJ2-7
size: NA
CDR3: CASSPGTSGAYEQYF
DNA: TGTGCCAGCAGCCCCGGGACTAGCGGGGCCTACGAGCAGTACTTC

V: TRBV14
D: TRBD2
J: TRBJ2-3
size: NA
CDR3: CASSLGLARRTDTQYF
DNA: TGTGCCAGCAGCCTAGGACTAGCGAGGAGGACAGATACGCAGTATTTT

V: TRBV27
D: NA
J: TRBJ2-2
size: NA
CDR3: CASSPNTGELFF
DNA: TGTGCCAGCAGCCCCAACACCGGGGAGCTGTTTTTT

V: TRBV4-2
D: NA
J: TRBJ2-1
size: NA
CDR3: CASSQDPRNDEQFF
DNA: TGTGCCAGCAGCCAAGATCCGAGGAACGATGAGCAGTTCTTC

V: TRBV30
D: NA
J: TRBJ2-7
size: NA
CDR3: CATNTGASYEQYF
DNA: TGTGCGACCAATACGGGGGCCTCCTACGAGCAGTACTTC

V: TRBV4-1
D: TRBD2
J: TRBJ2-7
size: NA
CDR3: CASSQAAGGQGEQYF
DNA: TGCGCCAGCAGCCAAGCGGCGGGAGGTCAGGGCGAGCAGTACTTC

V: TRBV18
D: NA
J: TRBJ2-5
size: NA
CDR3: CASSTPPRTGDQETQYF
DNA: TGTGCCAGCTCAACTCCACCAAGGACTGGGGACCAAGAGACCCAGTACTTC

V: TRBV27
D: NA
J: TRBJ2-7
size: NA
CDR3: CASSSLGDFYEQYF
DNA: TGTGCCAGCAGTTCGTTAGGGGACTTCTACGAGCAGTACTTC

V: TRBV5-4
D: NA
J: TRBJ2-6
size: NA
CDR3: CASSLRVAGANVLTF
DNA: TGTGCCAGCAGCTTGAGGGTAGCTGGGGCCAACGTCCTGACTTTC

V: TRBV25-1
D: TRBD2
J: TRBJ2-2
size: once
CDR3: CASNGGSTGELFF
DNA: TGTGCCAGCAACGGGGGGAGCACCGGGGAGCTGTTTTTT

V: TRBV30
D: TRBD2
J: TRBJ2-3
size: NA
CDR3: CAGDPGLAGSEDTQYF
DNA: TGTGCCGGCGACCCGGGACTAGCGGGATCCGAGGATACGCAGTATTTT

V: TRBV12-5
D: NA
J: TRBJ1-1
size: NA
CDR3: CASGLGGGTEAFF
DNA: TGTGCTAGTGGTTTGGGGGGAGGTACTGAAGCTTTCTTT

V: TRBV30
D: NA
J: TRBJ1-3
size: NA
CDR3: CAWMLVGLGNTIYF
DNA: TGTGCCTGGATGCTGGTAGGACTTGGAAACACCATATATTTT

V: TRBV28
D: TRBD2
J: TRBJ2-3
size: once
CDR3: CASSPLTSASGGPTDTQYF
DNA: TGTGCCAGCAGCCCCTTAACAAGCGCTAGCGGGGGGCCTACAGATACGCAGTATTTT

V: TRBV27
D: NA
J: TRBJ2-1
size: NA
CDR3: CASSTTRDSHNEQFF
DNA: TGTGCCAGCAGTACTACCCGAGATAGTCACAATGAGCAGTTCTTC

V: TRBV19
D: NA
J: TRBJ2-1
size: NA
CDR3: CASYTYNEQFF
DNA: TGTGCCAGTTATACTTACAATGAGCAGTTCTTC

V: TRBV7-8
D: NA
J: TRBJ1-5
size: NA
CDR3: CASSLAPRRGAIEGQPQHF
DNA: TGTGCCAGCAGCTTAGCGCCGCGAAGGGGCGCGATAGAAGGGCAGCCCCAGCATTTT

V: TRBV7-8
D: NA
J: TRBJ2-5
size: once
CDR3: CASSLLDGKQETQYF
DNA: TGTGCCAGCAGCTTGTTGGACGGCAAACAAGAGACCCAGTACTTC

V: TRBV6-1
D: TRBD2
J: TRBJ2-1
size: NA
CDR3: CASRATSGNEQFF
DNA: TGTGCCAGCAGAGCGACTAGCGGGAATGAGCAGTTCTTC

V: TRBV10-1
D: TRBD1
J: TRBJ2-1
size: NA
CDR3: CASSERTTGDTEQFF
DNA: TGCGCCAGCAGTGAGCGGACGACAGGGGATACTGAGCAGTTCTTC

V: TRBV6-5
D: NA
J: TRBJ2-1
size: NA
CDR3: CASSWELSRINEQFF
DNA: TGTGCCAGCAGTTGGGAACTCTCAAGAATCAATGAGCAGTTCTTC

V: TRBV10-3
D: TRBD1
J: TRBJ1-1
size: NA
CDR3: CAITVPALRTGETEAFF
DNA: TGTGCCATCACGGTCCCCGCCCTCAGGACAGGGGAGACTGAAGCTTTCTTT

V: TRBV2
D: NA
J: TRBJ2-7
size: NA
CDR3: CASRLFYEQYF
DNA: TGTGCCAGCAGGCTATTCTACGAGCAGTACTTC

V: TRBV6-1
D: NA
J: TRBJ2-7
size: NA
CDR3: CASSEDGPHYEQYF
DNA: TGTGCCAGCAGCGAAGACGGACCCCACTACGAGCAGTACTTC

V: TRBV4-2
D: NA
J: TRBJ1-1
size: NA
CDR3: CASSQGEGLNTEAFF
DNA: TGTGCCAGCAGCCAAGGAGAGGGATTGAACACTGAAGCTTTCTTT

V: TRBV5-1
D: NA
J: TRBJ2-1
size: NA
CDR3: CASSLDNYNEQFF
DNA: TGCGCCAGCAGCTTGGATAACTACAATGAGCAGTTCTTC

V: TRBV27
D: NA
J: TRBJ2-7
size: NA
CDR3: CASGGGPPYEQYF
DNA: TGTGCCAGCGGTGGGGGGCCTCCTTACGAGCAGTACTTC

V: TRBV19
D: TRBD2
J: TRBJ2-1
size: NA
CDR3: CASTPTSVSEQFF
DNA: TGTGCCAGTACCCCGACTAGCGTGAGTGAGCAGTTCTTC

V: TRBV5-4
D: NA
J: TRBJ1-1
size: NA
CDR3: CASSLEGDAEAFF
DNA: TGTGCCAGCAGCTTGGAGGGGGACGCTGAAGCTTTCTTT

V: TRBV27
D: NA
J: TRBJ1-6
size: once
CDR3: CASSSGWGHLHF
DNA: TGTGCCAGCAGTTCAGGGTGGGGCCACCTCCACTTT

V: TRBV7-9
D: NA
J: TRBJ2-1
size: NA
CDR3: CASSLVGDANNEQFF
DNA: TGTGCCAGCAGCTTAGTTGGGGACGCCAACAATGAGCAGTTCTTC

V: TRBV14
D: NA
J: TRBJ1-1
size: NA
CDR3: CASSQWGTEAFF
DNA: TGTGCCAGCAGCCAATGGGGCACTGAAGCTTTCTTT

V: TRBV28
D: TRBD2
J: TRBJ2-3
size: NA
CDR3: CASSTTIPRLAGTDTQYF
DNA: TGTGCCAGCAGCACAACCATCCCCAGACTAGCGGGAACAGATACGCAGTATTTT

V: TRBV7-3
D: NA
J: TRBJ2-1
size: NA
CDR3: CASSAVQWGEQFF
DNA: TGTGCCAGCAGCGCCGTCCAATGGGGAGAGCAGTTCTTC